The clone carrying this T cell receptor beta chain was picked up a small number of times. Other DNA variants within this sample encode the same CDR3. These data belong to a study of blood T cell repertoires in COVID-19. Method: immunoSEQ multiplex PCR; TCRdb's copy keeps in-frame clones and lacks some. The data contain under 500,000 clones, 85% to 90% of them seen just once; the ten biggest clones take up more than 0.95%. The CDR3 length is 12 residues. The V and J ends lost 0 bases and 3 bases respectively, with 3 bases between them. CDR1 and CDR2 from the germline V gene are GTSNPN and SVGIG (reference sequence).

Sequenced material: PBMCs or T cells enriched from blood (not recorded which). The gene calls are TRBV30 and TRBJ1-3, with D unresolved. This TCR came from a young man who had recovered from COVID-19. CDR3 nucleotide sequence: TGTGCCTGGAGTGTCCTTGGAAACACCATATATTTT. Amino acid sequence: CAWSVLGNTIYF.